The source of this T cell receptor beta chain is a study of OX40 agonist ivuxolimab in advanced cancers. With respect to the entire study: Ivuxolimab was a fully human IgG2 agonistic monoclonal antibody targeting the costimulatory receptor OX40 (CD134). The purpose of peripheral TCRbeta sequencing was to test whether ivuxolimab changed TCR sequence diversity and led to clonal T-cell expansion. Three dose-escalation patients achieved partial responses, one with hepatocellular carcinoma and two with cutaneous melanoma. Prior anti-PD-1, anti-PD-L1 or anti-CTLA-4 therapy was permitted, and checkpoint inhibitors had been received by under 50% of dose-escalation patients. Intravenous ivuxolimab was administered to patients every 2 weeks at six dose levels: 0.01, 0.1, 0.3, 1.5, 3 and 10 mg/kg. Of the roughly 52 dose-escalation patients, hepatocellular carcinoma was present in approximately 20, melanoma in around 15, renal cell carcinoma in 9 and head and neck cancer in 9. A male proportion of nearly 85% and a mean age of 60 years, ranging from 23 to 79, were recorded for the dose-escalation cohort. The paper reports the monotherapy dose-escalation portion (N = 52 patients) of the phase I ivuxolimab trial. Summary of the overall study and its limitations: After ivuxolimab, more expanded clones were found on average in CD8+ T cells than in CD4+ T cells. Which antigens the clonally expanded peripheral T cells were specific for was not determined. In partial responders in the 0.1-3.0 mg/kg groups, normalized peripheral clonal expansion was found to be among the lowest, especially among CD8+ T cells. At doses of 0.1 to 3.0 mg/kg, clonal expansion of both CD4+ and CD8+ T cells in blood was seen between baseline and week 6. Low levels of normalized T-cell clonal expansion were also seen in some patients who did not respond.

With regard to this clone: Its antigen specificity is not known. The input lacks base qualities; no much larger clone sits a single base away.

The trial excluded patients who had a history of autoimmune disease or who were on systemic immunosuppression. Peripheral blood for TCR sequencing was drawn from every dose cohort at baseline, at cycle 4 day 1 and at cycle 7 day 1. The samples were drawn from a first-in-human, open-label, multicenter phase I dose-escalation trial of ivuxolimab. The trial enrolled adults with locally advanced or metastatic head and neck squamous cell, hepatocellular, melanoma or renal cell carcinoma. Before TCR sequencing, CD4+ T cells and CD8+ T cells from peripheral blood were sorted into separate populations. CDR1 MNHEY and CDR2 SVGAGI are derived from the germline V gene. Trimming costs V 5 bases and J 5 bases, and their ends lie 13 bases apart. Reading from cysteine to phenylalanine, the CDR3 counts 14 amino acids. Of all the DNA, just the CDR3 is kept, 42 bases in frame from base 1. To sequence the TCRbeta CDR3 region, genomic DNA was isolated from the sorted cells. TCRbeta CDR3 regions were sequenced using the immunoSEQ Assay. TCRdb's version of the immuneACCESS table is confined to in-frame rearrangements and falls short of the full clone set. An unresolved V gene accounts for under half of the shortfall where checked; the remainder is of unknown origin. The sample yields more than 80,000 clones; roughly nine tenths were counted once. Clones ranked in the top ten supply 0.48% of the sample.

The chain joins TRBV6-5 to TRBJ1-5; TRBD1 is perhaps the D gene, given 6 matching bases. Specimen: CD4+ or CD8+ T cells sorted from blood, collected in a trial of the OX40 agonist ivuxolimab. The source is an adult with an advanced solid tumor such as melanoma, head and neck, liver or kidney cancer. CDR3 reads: CASSPDGGHQPQHF. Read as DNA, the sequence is TGTGCCAGCAGTCCCGATGGGGGGCATCAGCCCCAGCATTTT.